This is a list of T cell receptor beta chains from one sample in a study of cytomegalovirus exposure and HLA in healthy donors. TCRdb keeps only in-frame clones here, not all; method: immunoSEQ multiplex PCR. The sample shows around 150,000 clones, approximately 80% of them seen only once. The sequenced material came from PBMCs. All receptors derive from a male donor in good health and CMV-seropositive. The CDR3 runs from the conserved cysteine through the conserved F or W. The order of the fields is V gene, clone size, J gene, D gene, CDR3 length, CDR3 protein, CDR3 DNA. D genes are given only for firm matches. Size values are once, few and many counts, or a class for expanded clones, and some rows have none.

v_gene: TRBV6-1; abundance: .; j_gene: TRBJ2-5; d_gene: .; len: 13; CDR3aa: CASSRPAGETQYF; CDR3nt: TGTGCCAGCAGCAGGCCGGCGGGGGAGACCCAGTACTTC
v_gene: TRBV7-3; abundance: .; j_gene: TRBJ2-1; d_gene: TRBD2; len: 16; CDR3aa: CASSLGGTSLHNEQFF; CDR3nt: TGTGCCAGCAGCTTAGGGGGGACTAGTCTCCACAATGAGCAGTTCTTC
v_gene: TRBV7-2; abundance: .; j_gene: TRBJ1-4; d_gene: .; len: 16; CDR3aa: CASSFLPGHDNEKLFF; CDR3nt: TGTGCCAGCAGCTTCCTACCGGGACATGACAATGAAAAACTGTTTTTT
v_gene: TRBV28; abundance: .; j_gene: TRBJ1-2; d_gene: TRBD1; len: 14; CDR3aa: CASRLTGGGYGYTF; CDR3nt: TGTGCCAGCAGATTAACAGGGGGCGGATATGGCTACACCTTC
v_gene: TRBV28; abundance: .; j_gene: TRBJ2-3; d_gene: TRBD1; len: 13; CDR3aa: CASRQGKVDTQYF; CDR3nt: TGTGCCAGTAGACAGGGAAAGGTAGATACGCAGTATTTT
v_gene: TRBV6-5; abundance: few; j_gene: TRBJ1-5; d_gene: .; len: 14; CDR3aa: CASSYSAGTQPQHF; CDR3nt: TGTGCCAGCAGTTACTCGGCGGGTACTCAGCCCCAGCATTTT
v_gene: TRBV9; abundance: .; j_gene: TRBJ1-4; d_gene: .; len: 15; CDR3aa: CASSFRRGGLEKLFF; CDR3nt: TGTGCCAGCAGCTTTAGGCGGGGAGGTCTTGAAAAACTGTTTTTT
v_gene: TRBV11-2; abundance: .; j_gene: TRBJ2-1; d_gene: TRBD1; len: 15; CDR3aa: CASSQPGQGAGEQFF; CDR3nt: TGTGCCAGCAGTCAACCGGGACAGGGGGCTGGTGAGCAGTTCTTC
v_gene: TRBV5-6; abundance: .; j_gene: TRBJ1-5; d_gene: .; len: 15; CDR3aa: CASSLGGLGNQPQHF; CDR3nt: TGTGCCAGCAGCTTGGGAGGGTTGGGCAATCAGCCCCAGCATTTT
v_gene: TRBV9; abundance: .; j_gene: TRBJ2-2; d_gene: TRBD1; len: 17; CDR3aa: CASSSTRTGENTGELFF; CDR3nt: TGTGCCAGCAGCTCGACCCGGACAGGGGAGAACACCGGGGAGCTGTTTTTT
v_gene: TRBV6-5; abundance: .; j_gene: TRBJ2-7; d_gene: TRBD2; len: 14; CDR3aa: CASSSLAGGYEQYF; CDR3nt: TGTGCCAGCAGCTCCTTAGCGGGAGGCTACGAGCAGTACTTC
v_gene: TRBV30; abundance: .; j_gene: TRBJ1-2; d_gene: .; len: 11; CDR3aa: CARERGNGYTF; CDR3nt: TGTGCGAGGGAAAGGGGGAATGGCTACACCTTC
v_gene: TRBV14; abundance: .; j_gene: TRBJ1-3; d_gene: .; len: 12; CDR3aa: CASSRQYNTIYF; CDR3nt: TGTGCCAGCAGCCGCCAGTATAACACCATATATTTT
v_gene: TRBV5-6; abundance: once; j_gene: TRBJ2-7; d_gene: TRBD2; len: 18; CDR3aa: CASRNIRRAGGLTYEQYF; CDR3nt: TGTGCCAGCAGGAACATTCGAAGAGCGGGAGGGCTCACCTACGAGCAGTACTTC
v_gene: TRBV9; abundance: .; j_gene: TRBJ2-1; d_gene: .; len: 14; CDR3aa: CASSVGPNSNEQFF; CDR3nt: TGTGCCAGCAGCGTAGGTCCTAATAGCAATGAGCAGTTCTTC
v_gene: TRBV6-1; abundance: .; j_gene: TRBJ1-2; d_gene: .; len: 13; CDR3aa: CASSDPGYYGYTF; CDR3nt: TGTGCCAGCAGTGACCCAGGGTACTATGGCTACACCTTC
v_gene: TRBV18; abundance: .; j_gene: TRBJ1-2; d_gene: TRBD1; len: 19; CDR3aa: CASSSRTGPTPSTSYGYTF; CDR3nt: TGTGCCAGCTCAAGCAGGACAGGGCCGACCCCCTCTACCTCCTATGGCTACACCTTC
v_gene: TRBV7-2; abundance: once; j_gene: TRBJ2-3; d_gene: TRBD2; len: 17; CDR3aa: CASSELTSGRRTDTQYF; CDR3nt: TGTGCCAGCAGCGAGCTGACTAGCGGGAGACGCACAGATACGCAGTATTTT
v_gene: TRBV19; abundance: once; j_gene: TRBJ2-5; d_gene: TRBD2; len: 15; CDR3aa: CASSMDGRAQETQYF; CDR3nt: TGTGCCAGTAGTATGGACGGGAGGGCCCAAGAGACCCAGTACTTC
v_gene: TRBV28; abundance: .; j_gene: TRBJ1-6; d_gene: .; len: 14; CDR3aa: CASSLGRVGSPLHF; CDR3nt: TGTGCCAGCAGTTTGGGCAGGGTTGGATCACCCCTCCACTTT